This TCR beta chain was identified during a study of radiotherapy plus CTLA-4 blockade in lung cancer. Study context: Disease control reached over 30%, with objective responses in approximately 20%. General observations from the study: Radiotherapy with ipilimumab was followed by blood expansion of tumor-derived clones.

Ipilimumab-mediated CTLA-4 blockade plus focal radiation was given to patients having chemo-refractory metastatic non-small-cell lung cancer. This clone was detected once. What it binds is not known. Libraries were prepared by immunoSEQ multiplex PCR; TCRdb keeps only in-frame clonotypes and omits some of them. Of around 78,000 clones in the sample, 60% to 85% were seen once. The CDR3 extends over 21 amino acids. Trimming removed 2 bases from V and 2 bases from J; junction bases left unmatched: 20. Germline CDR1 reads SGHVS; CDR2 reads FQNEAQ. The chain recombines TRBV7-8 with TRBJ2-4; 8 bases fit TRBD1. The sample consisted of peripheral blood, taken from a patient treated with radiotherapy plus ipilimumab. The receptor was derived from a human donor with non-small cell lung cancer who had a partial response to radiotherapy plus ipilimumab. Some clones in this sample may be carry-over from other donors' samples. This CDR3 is CASSLRGDGRGPSATKNIQYF. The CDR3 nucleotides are TGTGCCAGCAGCTTACGGGGTGATGGCAGGGGGCCATCCGCAACCAAAAACATTCAGTACTTC.